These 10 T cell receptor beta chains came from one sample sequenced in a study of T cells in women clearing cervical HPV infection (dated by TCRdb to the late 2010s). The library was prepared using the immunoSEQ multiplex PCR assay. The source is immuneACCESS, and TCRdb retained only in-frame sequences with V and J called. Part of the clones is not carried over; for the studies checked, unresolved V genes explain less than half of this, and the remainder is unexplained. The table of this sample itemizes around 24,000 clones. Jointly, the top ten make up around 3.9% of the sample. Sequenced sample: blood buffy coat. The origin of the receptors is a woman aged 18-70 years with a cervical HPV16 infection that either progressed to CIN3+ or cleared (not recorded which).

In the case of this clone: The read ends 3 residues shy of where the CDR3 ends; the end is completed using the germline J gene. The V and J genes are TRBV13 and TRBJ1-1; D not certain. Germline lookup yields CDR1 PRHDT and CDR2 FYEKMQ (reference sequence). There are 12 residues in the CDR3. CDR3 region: CASSLSRNQAFF. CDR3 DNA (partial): TGTGCCAGCAGCTTAAGCCGCAATCAA.

This CDR3 is CASSPWGGGWVEQFF. The DNA read from the CDR3 is TGTGCCAGCAGCCCCTGGGGCGGGGGATGGGTTGAG. The chain has TRBV7-9 and TRBJ2-1; 7 bases are shared with TRBD2. The read finishes 3 residues shy of the CDR3 end, and the germline J gene is used to complete it. The CDR3 has 15 residues. Unmatched junction bases numbered 13, after V lost 5 bases and J lost 9 bases. Germline-derived CDR1 and CDR2 are SEHNR and FQNEAQ (reference sequence).

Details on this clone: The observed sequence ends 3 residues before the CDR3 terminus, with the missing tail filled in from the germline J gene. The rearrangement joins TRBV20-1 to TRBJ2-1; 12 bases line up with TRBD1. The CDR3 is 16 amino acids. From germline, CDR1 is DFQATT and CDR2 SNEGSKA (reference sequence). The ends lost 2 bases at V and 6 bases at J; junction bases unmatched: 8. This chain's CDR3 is CSARTPGQGAVNEQFF. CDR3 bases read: TGCAGTGCTAGAACCCCGGGACAGGGGGCGGTCAATGAG.

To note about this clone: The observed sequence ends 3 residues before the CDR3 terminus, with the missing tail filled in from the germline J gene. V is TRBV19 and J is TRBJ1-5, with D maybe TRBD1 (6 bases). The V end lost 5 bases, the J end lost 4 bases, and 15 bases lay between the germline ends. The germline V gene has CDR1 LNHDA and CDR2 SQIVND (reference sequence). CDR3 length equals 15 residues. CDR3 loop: CASSRGANENQPQHF. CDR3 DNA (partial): TGTGCCAGTAGTCGGGGGGCCAACGAGAATCAGCCC.

The CDR3 region is CASSETLAGGTETQYF. Partial CDR3 DNA: TGCGCCAGCAGCGAGACGCTAGCGGGGGGCACCGAGACC. The chain couples TRBV5-1 to TRBJ2-5; TRBD2 matches at 11 bases. The observed sequence ends 3 residues before the CDR3 terminus, with the missing tail filled in from the germline J gene. CDR3 length: 16 amino acids. Germline V gene data show CDR1 as SGHRS and CDR2 as YFSETQ. V dropped 4 bases and J dropped 5; count of bases not matched to a gene: 10.

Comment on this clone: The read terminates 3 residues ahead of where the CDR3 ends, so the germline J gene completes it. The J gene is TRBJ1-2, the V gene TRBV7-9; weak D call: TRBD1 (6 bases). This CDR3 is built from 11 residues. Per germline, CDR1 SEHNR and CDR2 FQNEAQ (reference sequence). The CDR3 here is CASRGAYDYTF. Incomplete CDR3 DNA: TGTGCCAGCCGGGGGGCCTACGAC.

The CDR3 protein is CASSSGTYDEKLFF. CDR3 DNA, as far as it was read: TGTGCCAGCAGCTCCGGGACATATGATGAAAAA. The rearrangement uses TRBV7-9 and TRBJ1-4; D is perhaps TRBD1 (6 bases). The read ends 3 residues early relative to the CDR3; the germline J gene fills the gap. Trimming left V 4 bases short and J 6 bases short, with 12 bases between. The germline V gene encodes CDR1 SEHNR and CDR2 FQNEAQ (reference sequence). The CDR3 totals 14 residues.

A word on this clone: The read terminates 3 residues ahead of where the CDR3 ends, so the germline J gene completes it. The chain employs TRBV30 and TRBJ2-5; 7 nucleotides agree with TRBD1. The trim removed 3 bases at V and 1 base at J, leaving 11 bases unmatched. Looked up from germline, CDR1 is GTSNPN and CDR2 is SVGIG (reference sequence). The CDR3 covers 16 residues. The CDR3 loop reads CAWSAGTVGFQETQYF. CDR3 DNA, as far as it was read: TGTGCCTGGAGCGCCGGGACAGTGGGCTTCCAAGAGACC.

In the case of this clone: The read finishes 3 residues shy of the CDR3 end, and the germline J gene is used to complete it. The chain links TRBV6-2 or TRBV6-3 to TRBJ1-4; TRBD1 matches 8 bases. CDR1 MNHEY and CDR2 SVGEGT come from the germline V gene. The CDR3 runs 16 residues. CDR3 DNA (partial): TGTGCCAGCAGTCAACAGGGGGGATCCTATAATTCACCA. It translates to CASSQQGGSYNSP. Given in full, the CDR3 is CASSQQGGSYNSPLFF.

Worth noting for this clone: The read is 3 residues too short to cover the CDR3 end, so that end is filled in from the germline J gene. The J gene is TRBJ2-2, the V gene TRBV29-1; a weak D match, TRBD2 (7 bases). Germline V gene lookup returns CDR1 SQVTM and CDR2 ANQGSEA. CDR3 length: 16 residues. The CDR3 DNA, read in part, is TGCAGCGTTGAAGGAGGGGGGGGATTGCCGAATGAAAAG. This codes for CSVEGGGGLPNEK. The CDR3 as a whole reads CSVEGGGGLPNEKLFF.